This T cell receptor (beta chain) was captured in a study of molecular identifiers for immune sequencing clone quantification. Sorting captured naive CD8 T cells as CD8+CD4-CCR7+CD45RA+. TCRdb ran MiXCR on the PCR reads and lists one entry per CDR3 protein. The table lists some 580,000 distinct CDR3 sequences, over 25% of them singletons. There are many counts of this clonotype. Its target is unknown. Whole-study results and caveats: Spike-in Jurkat TCR RNA from a single cell reportedly registered among around 1 million naive cells. The study found clones above 20 RNA copies held over 98% of effector molecules and under 1% in naive cells.

Material: naive CD8+ T cells from blood, with Jurkat cell RNA spiked in. Subset reported: FACS-sorted CD8+CD4-CCR7+CD45RA+ naive T cells. The TCR sequence derives from a human donor in good health. Some libraries in this study had Jurkat cell RNA spiked in.

The DNA for the CDR3 is TGCGCCAGCAGCCAAGAAGGGACTAGCGGGAGTTACGAGCAGTACTTC. This encodes CASSQEGTSGSYEQYF. This chain links TRBV4-3 with TRBJ2-7; 14 nucleotides line up with TRBD2. The germline V gene encodes CDR1 LGHNA and CDR2 YSLEER. The CDR3 runs to 16 residues. The ends lost 0 bases at V and 4 bases at J; junction bases unmatched: 2.